The clone carrying this TCR beta chain has only a few counts. Its matching antigen is unknown. The data originate from a study of OX40 agonist ivuxolimab in advanced cancers. Study results and caveats: On average, a greater number of expanded clones characterised CD8+ T cells relative to CD4+.

This table comes from immunoSEQ multiplex PCR, and its TCRdb copy is limited to in-frame clones, with some not included. The sample includes 75,000 to 95,000 clones, under 85% of them seen just once. Trimming pared 4 bases from V and 4 bases from J, leaving 18 bases between. CDR3 length: 15 amino acids. The germline V gene has CDR1 SGHNT and CDR2 YYREEE (reference sequence). No patient had autoimmune disease or received systemic immunosuppression. The clonotype originates from an adult with an advanced solid tumor such as melanoma, head and neck, liver or kidney cancer. This chain links TRBV5-4 with TRBJ2-7; D is perhaps TRBD1 (5 bases). The starting material was CD4+ or CD8+ T cells sorted from blood, obtained in a trial of the OX40 agonist ivuxolimab. The CDR3 is CASSKDSGVRYEQYF. DNA of the CDR3: TGTGCCAGCAGCAAAGACAGTGGGGTAAGGTACGAGCAGTACTTC.